These 22 T cell receptor beta chains originate from one sample sequenced in a study of CD8+CD57+ T cells in acquired aplastic anemia. Genomic DNA acted as the template from which TCR beta VDJ combination and CDR3 sequence profiling were carried out. TCRdb analysed the reads with MiXCR anew, one entry per CDR3 protein. The data contain over 150,000 distinct CDR3 sequences, roughly 65% of them singletons. For sequencing, patients were chosen who had shown expansion of CD8+CD57+ cells by flow cytometry. The sample taken for sequencing was sorted CD4+, CD8+, or CD8+CD57+ T cells (not recorded which) from PBMCs. The receptors come from a human donor with aplastic anemia.

As regards this clonotype: A junction boundary mismatches the germline segment, possibly from a read error. The chain recombines TRBV20-1 with TRBJ2-1; 8 bases agree with TRBD1. Germline CDR1 reads DFQATT; CDR2 reads SNEGSKA (reference sequence). The CDR3 is 13 residues long. The DNA of the CDR3 is TGCAGTGCTTCGGACAGGGAATACAGTGAGCAGTTCTTC. Protein product: CSASDREYSEQFF.

This clonotype showed up just a few times. This chain uses TRBV24-1 with TRBJ1-1; D is unresolved. The CDR3 totals 13 residues. The ends were cut back, 9 bases at V and 0 bases at J, with 10 bases in the middle. Germline-derived CDR1 and CDR2 are KGHDR and SFDVKD. The CDR3 region is CATSQDLNTEAFF. The CDR3 bases are TGTGCCACCTCTCAGGACCTGAACACTGAAGCTTTCTTT.

This clonotype has a single count. The gene calls are TRBV19 and TRBJ1-1, with 11 bases fitting TRBD1. CDR1 is LNHDA, CDR2 SQIVND, per germline (reference sequence). Losses at the gene ends were 4 bases for V and 4 bases for J; bases not matched to a gene: 8. The CDR3 covers 16 residues. The CDR3 nucleotides are TGTGCCAGTAGTAGCGATACCGGGACAGGGGGCACTGAAGCTTTCTTT. This codes for CASSSDTGTGGTEAFF.

In its sample, this clonotype was seen many times. V is TRBV2 and J is TRBJ2-7; 9 nucleotides match TRBD1. The germline gives CDR1 SNHLY, CDR2 FYNNEI. Unmatched junction bases numbered 5, after V lost 7 bases and J lost 1 base. This CDR3 is built from 14 residues. This CDR3 reads CASTGTGRSYEQYF. CDR3 coding DNA: TGTGCCAGCACCGGGACAGGGAGGTCCTACGAGCAGTACTTC.

The rearrangement links TRBV20-1 to TRBJ2-7; D not resolved. The length of the CDR3 is 14 residues. Trimming pared 5 bases from V and 0 bases from J, leaving 14 bases between. Germline CDR1 and CDR2: DFQATT and SNEGSKA (reference sequence). Written as DNA, the CDR3 is TGCAGTGCTTCGGTTTCCTTGGACTCCTACGAGCAGTACTTC. It specifies CSASVSLDSYEQYF.

J is TRBJ2-1 and V is TRBV3-1; TRBD2 matches at 12 bases. Trimming took 0 bases from V and 9 from J; bases not matched to a gene: 6. The CDR3 sequence is 16 residues long. The germline V gene has CDR1 LGHDT and CDR2 YNNKEL (reference sequence). DNA of the CDR3: TGTGCCAGCAGCCAAGAGGCTAGCGGGGGGGCCCTTGAGCAGTTCTTC. This translates into CASSQEASGGALEQFF.

For this clonotype: At one end the junction does not follow the germline gene, possibly because of a read error. The chain has TRBV7-9 and TRBJ2-2, with D unresolved. The germline V gene encodes CDR1 SEHNR and CDR2 FQNEAQ (reference sequence). The CDR3 totals 15 residues. The CDR3 coding sequence is TGTGCCAGCAGCAGCTTGGGGTCGAACACAGGGGAGCTGTTTTTT. This codes for CASSSLGSNTGELFF.

The rearrangement uses TRBV20-1 and TRBJ2-7, with D unclear. The germline V gene encodes CDR1 DFQATT and CDR2 SNEGSKA (reference sequence). CDR3 length equals 15 residues. The germline V and J ends were trimmed by 0 bases and 7 bases, with 19 bases remaining between them. Written as DNA, the CDR3 is TGCAGTGCTAGAGATCCCCGGGCTACATACGGTGAGCAGTACTTC. Protein sequence: CSARDPRATYGEQYF.

The V and J genes are TRBV7-9 and TRBJ1-1; TRBD1 is a possible D gene (6 bases). The CDR3 covers 15 residues. V gave up 1 base and J gave up 1 base, with 10 bases separating them. Looked up from germline, CDR1 is SEHNR and CDR2 is FQNEAQ (reference sequence). For the CDR3, the DNA is TGTGCCAGCAGCTTAGACGGGGGCCCGAACACTGAAGCTTTCTTT. It yields the protein CASSLDGGPNTEAFF.

The chain links TRBV7-3 to TRBJ1-1; tentative D call: TRBD1 (6 bases). There are 15 residues in the CDR3. CDR1 SGHTA and CDR2 FQGTGA come from the germline V gene. V was shortened by 5 bases and J by 0 bases, with 13 bases between the two germline ends. DNA of the CDR3: TGTGCCAGCAGCGATACAGGGTTTATGAACACTGAAGCTTTCTTT. Translated, it gives CASSDTGFMNTEAFF.

This clonotype was recorded at least ten times. This rearrangement joins TRBV29-1 to TRBJ1-2, with D uncertain. Per germline, CDR1 SQVTM and CDR2 ANQGSEA. Trimming took 5 bases from V and 4 from J, leaving 14 bases between them. The CDR3 is 13 residues long. The CDR3 region is CSVTGGSFYGYTF. CDR3 in DNA: TGCAGCGTTACGGGAGGGTCCTTCTATGGCTACACCTTC. Full variable domain (remainder filled in from reference TRBV29-1 and TRBJ1-2): SAVISQKPSRDICQRGTSLTIQCQVDSQVTMMFWYRQQPGQSLTLIATANQGSEATYESGFVIDKFPISRPNLTFSTLTVSNMSPEDSSIYLCSVTGGSFYGYTFGSGTRLTVV.

The chain employs TRBV7-2 and TRBJ1-5, with D uncertain. The ends were cut back, 2 bases at V and 5 bases at J, with 7 bases in the middle. The CDR3 has 13 residues. Per the germline V gene, CDR1 is SGHTA and CDR2 is FQGNSA. Here the CDR3 DNA reads TGTGCCAGCAGCTTAAAGTCCCATCAGCCCCAGCATTTT. Amino acids: CASSLKSHQPQHF. The full variable domain, completed using reference TRBV7-2 and TRBJ1-5, is GAGVSQSPSNKVTEKGKDVELRCDPISGHTALYWYRQSLGQGLEFLIYFQGNSAPDKSGLPSDRFSAERTGGSVSTLTIQRTQQEDSAVYLCASSLKSHQPQHFGDGTRLSIL.

This clonotype was recorded once. This chain's CDR3 is CATSDARSGRNNSPLHF. In DNA form, the CDR3 reads TGTGCCACCAGTGATGCACGATCGGGACGGAATAATTCACCCCTCCACTTT. The gene calls are TRBV24-1 and TRBJ1-6; D possibly corresponds to TRBD1 (5 bases). The CDR3 consists of 17 residues. The germline V gene has CDR1 KGHDR and CDR2 SFDVKD. Deletions cut 3 bases from V and 5 bases from J, with 16 bases between.

In its sample, this clonotype was seen a few times. This rearrangement joins TRBV20-1 to TRBJ2-7; D is ambiguous. V lost 1 base and J 1 base, leaving 5 bases between the germline ends. Germline-derived CDR1 and CDR2 are DFQATT and SNEGSKA (reference sequence). The CDR3 has 12 residues. The CDR3 region has the DNA TGCAGTGCTAGAGGGGTGTCCTACGAGCAGTACTTC. Encoded protein: CSARGVSYEQYF.

Only one count was recorded for this clonotype. This chain connects TRBV10-3 to TRBJ2-7; D remains unclear. Looked up from germline, CDR1 is ENHRY and CDR2 is SYGVKD. The CDR3 runs to 14 residues. V lost 4 bases to trimming and J lost 1 base, with 11 bases between them. CDR3 residues: CAISGSGRSYEQYF. The DNA for the CDR3 is TGTGCCATCAGTGGGTCCGGGCGATCCTACGAGCAGTACTTC.

This clonotype was observed at least ten times. The genes are TRBV5-5 and TRBJ1-1; D might be TRBD1 (5 bases). Germline CDR1 is SGHKS and CDR2 is YYEKEE (reference sequence). The germline V and J ends were trimmed by 4 bases and 5 bases, with 18 bases remaining between them. This CDR3 has 15 residues. The CDR3 region has the DNA TGTGCCAGCAGCCTCGGGACGAATAAGGGTACTGAAGCTTTCTTT. Encoded protein: CASSLGTNKGTEAFF. Full variable domain (missing parts from reference TRBV5-5 and TRBJ1-1): DAGVTQSPTHLIKTRGQQVTLRCSPISGHKSVSWYQQVLGQGPQFIFQYYEKEERGRGNFPDRFSARQFPNYSSELNVNALLLGDSALYLCASSLGTNKGTEAFFGQGTRLTVV.

This rearrangement joins TRBV7-9 to TRBJ2-7, with D possibly being TRBD1 (6 bases). The germline V gene encodes CDR1 SEHNR and CDR2 FQNEAQ (reference sequence). With 6 bases removed from V and 5 bases from J, the gap between germline ends came to 14 bases. This CDR3 is built from 13 residues. CDR3: CASSPPQGHEQYF. The CDR3 nucleotides are TGTGCCAGCAGTCCTCCACAGGGCCACGAGCAGTACTTC.

This chain links TRBV9 with TRBJ2-5; 7 bases map to TRBD1. Germline loops: CDR1 SGDLS, CDR2 YYNGEE. The CDR3 is made up of 17 amino acids. Trimming removed 0 bases from V and 5 bases from J; junction bases left unmatched: 13. The CDR3 reads CASSVVSGGRGRETQYF. The CDR3, as DNA: TGTGCCAGCAGCGTAGTCTCGGGCGGAAGGGGGCGGGAGACCCAGTACTTC. Full variable domain (remainder filled in from reference TRBV9 and TRBJ2-5): DSGVTQTPKHLITATGQRVTLRCSPRSGDLSVYWYQQSLDQGLQFLIQYYNGEERAKGNILERFSAQQFPDLHSELNLSSLELGDSALYFCASSVVSGGRGRETQYFGPGTRLLVL.

At least ten counts were recorded for this clonotype. This chain links TRBV7-9 with TRBJ1-1; unclear D gene. This CDR3 has 12 residues. Germline lookup yields CDR1 SEHNR and CDR2 FQNEAQ (reference sequence). V lost 3 bases and J 6 bases, leaving 8 bases between the germline ends. The CDR3, as DNA: TGTGCCAGCAGCTTCCCAGTAGCTGAAGCTTTCTTT. Translation gives CASSFPVAEAFF.

The chain links TRBV12-5 to TRBJ1-2; TRBD1 aligns across 7 bases. Germline-derived CDR1 and CDR2 are LGHNT and FRNRAP. The CDR3 consists of 11 residues. J was trimmed by 12 bases and V by 8 bases; bases with no gene match: 9. The CDR3 DNA reads as TGTGCTAGTAAGGCGGACAGGTATAACACCTTC. This translates into CASKADRYNTF.

This chain uses TRBV19 with TRBJ1-1, with D unresolved. Trimming removed 8 bases at V and 1 base at J, with 17 bases between. CDR3 length equals 15 residues. CDR1 and CDR2 (germline): LNHDA, SQIVND (reference sequence). The CDR3 DNA reads as TGTGCCAGTTTCTCGGCCACCCATGGGAACACTGAAGCTTTCTTT. Its translation: CASFSATHGNTEAFF.

The chain links TRBV24-1 to TRBJ2-7; D is unclear. Germline-derived CDR1 and CDR2 are KGHDR and SFDVKD. V was pared by 1 base and J by 4 bases, with 4 bases between. This CDR3 spans 12 amino acids. CDR3 DNA: TGTGCCACCAGTGATTTCGGGTACGAGCAGTACTTC. Protein product: CATSDFGYEQYF.